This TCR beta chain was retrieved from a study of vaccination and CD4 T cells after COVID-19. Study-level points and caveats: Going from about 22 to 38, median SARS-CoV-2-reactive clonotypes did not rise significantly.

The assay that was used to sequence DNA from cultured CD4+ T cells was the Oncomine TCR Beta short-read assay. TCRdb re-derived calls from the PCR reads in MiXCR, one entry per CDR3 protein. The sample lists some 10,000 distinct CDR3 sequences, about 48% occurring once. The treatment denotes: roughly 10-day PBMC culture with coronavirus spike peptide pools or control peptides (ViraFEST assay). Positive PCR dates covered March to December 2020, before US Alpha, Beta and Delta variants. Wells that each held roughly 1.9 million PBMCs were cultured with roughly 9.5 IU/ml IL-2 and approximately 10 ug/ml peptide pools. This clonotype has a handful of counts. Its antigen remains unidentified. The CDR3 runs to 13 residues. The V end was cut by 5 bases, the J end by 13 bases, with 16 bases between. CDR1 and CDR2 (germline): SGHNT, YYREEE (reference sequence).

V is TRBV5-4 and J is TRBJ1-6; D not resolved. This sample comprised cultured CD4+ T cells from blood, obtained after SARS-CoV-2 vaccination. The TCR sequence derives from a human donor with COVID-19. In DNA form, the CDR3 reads TGTGCCAGCAGGCCCGACTCCCCCGGGCCCCTCCACTTT. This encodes CASRPDSPGPLHF.